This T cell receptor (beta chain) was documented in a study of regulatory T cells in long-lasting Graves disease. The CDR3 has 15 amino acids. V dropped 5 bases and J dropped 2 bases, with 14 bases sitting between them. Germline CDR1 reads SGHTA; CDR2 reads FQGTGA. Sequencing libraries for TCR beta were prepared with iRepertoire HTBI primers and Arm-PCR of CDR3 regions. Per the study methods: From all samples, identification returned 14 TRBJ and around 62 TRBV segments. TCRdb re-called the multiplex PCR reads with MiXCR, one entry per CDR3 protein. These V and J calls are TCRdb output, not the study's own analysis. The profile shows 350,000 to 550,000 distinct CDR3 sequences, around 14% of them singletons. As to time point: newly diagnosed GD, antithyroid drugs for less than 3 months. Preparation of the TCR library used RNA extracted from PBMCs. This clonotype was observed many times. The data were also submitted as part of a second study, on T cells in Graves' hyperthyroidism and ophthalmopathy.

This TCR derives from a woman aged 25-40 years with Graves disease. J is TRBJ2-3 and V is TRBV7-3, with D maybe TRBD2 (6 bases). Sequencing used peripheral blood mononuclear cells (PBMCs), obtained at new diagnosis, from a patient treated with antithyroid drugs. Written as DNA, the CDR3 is TGTGCCAGCAGCCCCTTGGGCGGGGCCACAGATACGCAGTATTTT. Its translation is CASSPLGGATDTQYF.